This TCR beta chain was obtained from a study of T cell repertoires in cytomegalovirus infection. The wider study: CMV epitopes that were recently identified and HLA-C-restricted were used alongside well-studied HLA-B-restricted ones. Whole-study findings and limits: CMV carriers having the relevant HLA were flagged by cumulative public TCR beta family frequency.

The CDR3 is made up of 16 amino acids. The germline V and J ends were trimmed by 5 bases and 3 bases, with 17 bases remaining between them. TCRdb processed the reads anew with MiXCR; each CDR3 protein has one entry. Of 550,000 to 700,000 distinct CDR3 sequences in the sample, just under 40% were seen once. This clonotype has a handful of counts. Its specificity is not known. The chain is built from TRBV12-3 or TRBV12-4 and TRBJ1-3; D unclear. This receptor was obtained from a human donor in good health (CMV status not recorded). Some clones in this sample may be carry-over from other donors' samples. Here the sequenced sample was cultured PBMCs, taken from culture after CMV antigen stimulation. CDR3 sequence: CASSPADDAFGNTIYF. CDR3 coding DNA: TGTGCCAGCAGTCCGGCGGACGACGCATTTGGAAACACCATATATTTT.